The 30 T cell receptor beta chains below all came from one sample that was sequenced in a study of OX40 agonist ivuxolimab in advanced cancers. Receptor amplification or capture employed the immunoSEQ multiplex PCR assay. Here the immuneACCESS table is served through TCRdb, limited to in-frame sequences with V and J called. Missing clones are a known gap in these copies; in checked studies unresolved V genes cover under half, and the rest lacks a known reason. The sample table contains 49,000 or so clones; only one count was recorded for 87% of them. The ten largest clones add up to 11% to 15% of the sample. Sequencing was performed on CD4+ or CD8+ T cells sorted from blood, taken in a trial of the OX40 agonist ivuxolimab. The origin of the receptors is an adult with an advanced solid tumor such as melanoma, head and neck, liver or kidney cancer.

The chain joins TRBV27 to TRBJ2-1; D may be TRBD2 (6 bases). The CDR3 sequence is 14 residues long. The V end lost 2 bases, the J end lost 9 bases, and 14 bases lay between the germline ends. Germline V lookup: CDR1 MNHEY, CDR2 SMNVEV (reference sequence). The CDR3 reads CASSLAGWGTEQFF. For the CDR3, the DNA is TGTGCCAGCAGTTTAGCGGGATGGGGAACTGAGCAGTTCTTC.

This rearrangement joins TRBV6-6 to TRBJ2-1, with TRBD2 matching over 9 bases. The germline CDR1 and CDR2 sequences are MNHNY and SVGAGI (reference sequence). Trimming cost V 6 bases and J 10 bases; bases outside gene matches: 7. The CDR3 length is 13 residues. CDR3: CASSQGLAWEQFF. In DNA form, the CDR3 reads TGTGCCAGCAGCCAGGGACTAGCTTGGGAGCAGTTCTTC.

The chain recombines TRBV11-2 with TRBJ2-7, with a possible D match to TRBD1 (5 bases). Germline lookup yields CDR1 SGHAT and CDR2 FQNNGV. This CDR3 has 15 residues. V lost 1 base to trimming and J lost 2 bases, with 12 bases between them. CDR3 sequence: CASSLGFRVAYEQYF. As DNA, the CDR3 is TGTGCCAGCAGCTTAGGGTTCAGGGTCGCCTACGAGCAGTACTTC. Drawing the rest from reference TRBV11-2 and TRBJ2-7, the complete variable domain is EAGVAQSPRYKIIEKRQSVAFWCNPISGHATLYWYQQILGQGPKLLIQFQNNGVVDDSQLPKDRFSAERLKGVDSTLKIQPAKLEDSAVYLCASSLGFRVAYEQYFGPGTRLTVT.

This clone was detected once. The chain joins TRBV6-6 to TRBJ1-4; a weak D match, TRBD1 (5 bases). This CDR3 has 15 amino acids. Germline assignment: CDR1 MNHNY and CDR2 SVGAGI (reference sequence). V was pared by 5 bases and J by 8 bases, with 18 bases between. CDR3 sequence (DNA): TGTGCCAGCAGTCCATCGGGACGGTTTCGAGAAAAACTGTTTTTT. It encodes CASSPSGRFREKLFF.

A single count supports this clone. The genes are TRBV2 and TRBJ2-1; maybe TRBD1 (6 bases). The CDR3 is made up of 13 amino acids. With 7 bases removed from V and 8 bases from J, the gap between germline ends came to 15 bases. Germline loops: CDR1 SNHLY, CDR2 FYNNEI. The CDR3 is CASTVTGWDEQFF. The CDR3 DNA follows: TGTGCCAGCACCGTAACAGGGTGGGATGAGCAGTTCTTC.

The chain joins TRBV10-3 to TRBJ1-1, with D tentatively TRBD1 (5 bases). In germline, CDR1 is ENHRY, CDR2 SYGVKD. The V end was cut by 2 bases, the J end by 4 bases, with 11 bases between. The CDR3 runs 14 residues. CDR3 DNA: TGTGCCATCAGTGAGGCCCCTAGGGGCACTGAAGCTTTCTTT. Translation gives CAISEAPRGTEAFF.

The chain uses TRBV7-3 and TRBJ2-1, with 8 bases that match TRBD2. CDR1 is SGHTA and CDR2 is FQGTGA in the germline V gene. Trimming cost V 6 bases and J 5 bases; bases outside gene matches: 6. The CDR3 contains 14 residues. CDR3 loop: CASRLTSENNEQFF. The CDR3 region has the DNA TGTGCCAGCAGGTTGACTAGCGAAAACAATGAGCAGTTCTTC.

V gene TRBV18 combines with J gene TRBJ1-4, with unresolved D. CDR3 size: 15 residues. Germline assignment: CDR1 KGHSH and CDR2 LQKENI. The V end was cut by 6 bases, the J end by 7 bases, with 18 bases between. The CDR3 loop is CASSTGGGPREKLFF. In nucleotides, the CDR3 is TGTGCCAGCTCCACTGGTGGCGGCCCCCGTGAAAAACTGTTTTTT.

V is TRBV5-1 and J is TRBJ1-4; the D gene is possibly TRBD1 (6 bases). CDR3 length: 16 residues. V lost 0 bases, J lost 3 bases, and 12 bases lay in between. Germline CDR1 is SGHRS and CDR2 is YFSETQ. This chain's CDR3 is CASSLDGQKANEKLFF. The CDR3 DNA reads TGCGCCAGCAGCTTGGATGGACAGAAAGCTAATGAAAAACTGTTTTTT.

The V gene is TRBV7-9, the J gene TRBJ1-1; a possible D gene is TRBD1 (5 bases). The CDR3 loop spans 14 amino acids. Germline lookup yields CDR1 SEHNR and CDR2 FQNEAQ (reference sequence). The V gene lost 5 bases and the J gene lost 0 bases, with 10 bases spanning the gap. CDR3 sequence (DNA): TGTGCCAGCAGCACCGGGACTCTGAACACTGAAGCTTTCTTT. This gives the protein CASSTGTLNTEAFF.

The CDR3 reads CATSSWTETEKLFF. Written as DNA, the CDR3 is TGTGCCACCAGCAGCTGGACAGAGACCGAAAAACTGTTTTTT. V and J are TRBV15 and TRBJ1-4, with D possibly being TRBD1 (6 bases). Per the germline V gene, CDR1 is LNHNV and CDR2 is YYDKDF (reference sequence). Trimming removed 3 bases from V and 8 bases from J, with 13 bases in between. This CDR3 spans 14 amino acids. Using reference TRBV15 and TRBJ1-4 for the parts outside the CDR3, the full variable domain is DAMVIQNPRYQVTQFGKPVTLSCSQTLNHNVMYWYQQKSSQAPKLLFHYYDKDFNNEADTPDNFQSRRPNTSFCFLDIRSPGLGDTAMYLCATSSWTETEKLFFGSGTQLSVL.

The gene calls are TRBV5-1 and TRBJ2-2; no clear D gene. The length of the CDR3 is 18 residues. Trimming left V 5 bases short and J 2 bases short, with 22 bases between. CDR1 is SGHRS, CDR2 YFSETQ, per germline. The DNA for the CDR3 is TGCGCCAGCAGTGGACCTAACCCATACAGAACAAACACCGGGGAGCTGTTTTTT. Its translation: CASSGPNPYRTNTGELFF.

The V and J genes are TRBV4-1 and TRBJ2-7; D is unclear. This CDR3 contains 13 residues. V was clipped by 2 bases and J by 4 bases, with 9 bases between them. Looked up from germline, CDR1 is MGHRA and CDR2 is YSYEKL. The CDR3 spells CASSQLPGYEQYF. As DNA, the CDR3 is TGCGCCAGCAGCCAACTTCCGGGTTACGAGCAGTACTTC.

The sample holds one count of this clone. The chain carries TRBV6-5 and TRBJ2-1; unclear D gene. From germline, CDR1 is MNHEY and CDR2 SVGAGI. The V gene lost 2 bases and the J gene lost 6 bases, with 11 bases spanning the gap. This CDR3 contains 14 residues. Written as DNA, the CDR3 is TGTGCCAGCAGTTACCTTCAAGGGTCCAATGAGCAGTTCTTC. Protein sequence: CASSYLQGSNEQFF.

V gene TRBV27 combines with J gene TRBJ1-1; D ambiguous. V lost 4 bases to trimming and J lost 4 bases, with 16 bases between them. There are 15 residues in the CDR3. CDR1 and CDR2 from the germline V gene are MNHEY and SMNVEV (reference sequence). The CDR3 sequence is CASSSTQALGTEAFF. For the CDR3, the DNA is TGTGCCAGCAGTTCCACCCAGGCATTGGGCACTGAAGCTTTCTTT.

The chain employs TRBV15 and TRBJ2-2; 7 nucleotides line up with TRBD1. Germline CDR1 reads LNHNV; CDR2 reads YYDKDF (reference sequence). The CDR3 runs to 14 residues. The V gene end was trimmed by 8 bases and the J gene end by 3 bases; junction bases not matched to a gene: 6. The CDR3 protein is CATRRGQHTGELFF. The CDR3 coding sequence is TGTGCCACCCGACGGGGACAGCACACCGGGGAGCTGTTTTTT.

As DNA, the CDR3 is TGTGCCAGCAGCTTAGAAAGCGGGAGGGCCACCGGGGAGCTGTTTTTT. Its protein product is CASSLESGRATGELFF. The chain links TRBV7-2 to TRBJ2-2; 10 bases agree with TRBD2. V was clipped by 1 base and J by 4 bases; unmatched bases: 3. Per germline, CDR1 SGHTA and CDR2 FQGNSA. The CDR3 is 16 residues long.

This clone appeared once. V usage is TRBV7-3 and J usage is TRBJ1-1; D may be TRBD1 (6 bases). Looked up from germline, CDR1 is SGHTA and CDR2 is FQGTGA. The CDR3 has 18 amino acids. Trimming left V 5 bases short and J 1 base short, with 23 bases between. CDR3 residues: CASSPRGVRHIGNTEAFF. The CDR3 DNA reads TGTGCCAGCAGCCCAAGGGGGGTCCGCCACATCGGGAACACTGAAGCTTTCTTT.

The chain couples TRBV18 to TRBJ2-3; the D is unclear. Between the trimmed V and J ends, which lost 3 bases and 2 bases, there was a span of 15 bases. The V gene's germline CDR1 is KGHSH and CDR2 LQKENI. The CDR3 contains 16 residues. The CDR3 loop is CASSPRVGPLTDTQYF. DNA for the CDR3: TGTGCCAGCTCACCCCGCGTGGGCCCCCTCACAGATACGCAGTATTTT.

This clone has just one count. The V call is TRBV6-4, the J call TRBJ2-7; TRBD1 matches at 8 bases. The CDR3 sequence is 15 residues long. V lost 9 bases, J lost 0 bases, and 10 bases stayed unmatched. CDR1 and CDR2 from the germline V gene are MRHNA and SNTAGT. This CDR3 is CASPRMDRASYEQYF. In DNA form, the CDR3 reads TGTGCCAGTCCTAGAATGGACAGGGCCTCCTACGAGCAGTACTTC.

V usage is TRBV20-1 and J usage is TRBJ1-1; a weak D match, TRBD1 (5 bases). CDR1 and CDR2 from the germline V gene are DFQATT and SNEGSKA (reference sequence). With 3 bases removed from V and 6 bases from J, the gap between germline ends came to 8 bases. The CDR3 runs to 11 residues. CDR3 nucleotide sequence: TGCAGTGCTAGTCCGGGGGCTGAAGCTTTCTTT. Protein: CSASPGAEAFF.

This rearrangement joins TRBV7-3 to TRBJ1-1; no clear D gene. This CDR3 is 13 amino acids long. V was trimmed by 2 bases and J by 1 base, leaving 5 bases between them. Germline V gene lookup returns CDR1 SGHTA and CDR2 FQGTGA. The CDR3 spells CASSLLPNTEAFF. In nucleotides, the CDR3 is TGTGCCAGCAGCTTACTACCGAACACTGAAGCTTTCTTT.

V gene TRBV6-5 combines with J gene TRBJ2-7, with D perhaps matching TRBD2 (6 bases). Germline loops: CDR1 MNHEY, CDR2 SVGAGI. The CDR3 totals 15 residues. The V and J ends lost 1 base and 2 bases respectively, with 12 bases between them. CDR3: CASSYLAGSAYEQYF. In nucleotides, the CDR3 is TGTGCCAGCAGTTACTTGGCGGGATCCGCCTACGAGCAGTACTTC.

This chain uses TRBV28 with TRBJ2-2; 7 bases align to TRBD2. CDR3 length: 16 residues. J lost 5 bases, V lost 9 bases, and 15 bases had no gene match. Germline CDR1 MDHEN, CDR2 SYDVKM. CDR3 amino acids: CASNSPGRAGTGELFF. The CDR3 DNA sequence: TGTGCCAGTAACTCCCCGGGGAGGGCGGGTACCGGGGAGCTGTTTTTT.

The chain carries TRBV28 and TRBJ2-5; 10 nucleotides line up with TRBD1. Germline V lookup: CDR1 MDHEN, CDR2 SYDVKM. The CDR3 extends over 15 amino acids. Trimming removed 4 bases from V and 5 bases from J; junction bases left unmatched: 7. CDR3 amino acids: CASSSTGTGDETQYF. The CDR3 bases are TGTGCCAGCAGTTCGACCGGGACAGGGGATGAGACCCAGTACTTC.

V is TRBV6-1 and J is TRBJ2-3, with 8 positions matching TRBD1. Germline values: CDR1 MNHNS, CDR2 SASEGT. This CDR3 has 15 amino acids. J was trimmed by 7 bases and V by 3 bases; bases with no gene match: 9. The CDR3 region is CASSEGGQGTNTQYF. CDR3 in DNA: TGTGCCAGCAGTGAGGGAGGACAGGGAACCAATACGCAGTATTTT.

This chain's CDR3 is CASSQGGEGLGGYTF. CDR3 nucleotides: TGCGCCAGCAGCCAAGGGGGAGAGGGGCTGGGTGGCTACACCTTC. The chain combines TRBV4-1 with TRBJ1-2; a weak D match, TRBD1 (5 bases). Germline V gives CDR1 MGHRA, CDR2 YSYEKL. Trimming shortened V by 1 base and J by 7 bases, and 16 bases separated the two germline ends. This CDR3 is 15 amino acids long.

V is TRBV30 and J is TRBJ1-6; D not resolved. V lost 0 bases to trimming and J lost 15 bases, with 12 bases between them. The CDR3 extends over 12 amino acids. The germline V gene has CDR1 GTSNPN and CDR2 SVGIG (reference sequence). CDR3 amino acids: CAWSVGLPILHF. CDR3 coding DNA: TGTGCCTGGAGTGTAGGGCTTCCTATCCTCCACTTT.

This chain links TRBV5-6 with TRBJ1-5; the match to TRBD1 covers 7 bases. After removal of 1 base from V and 4 bases from J, the junction contained 5 bases not matched to a gene. CDR1 SGHDT and CDR2 YYEEEE come from the germline V gene. The CDR3 has 15 residues. The CDR3 loop is CASSLYRGRNQPQHF. Here the CDR3 DNA reads TGTGCCAGCAGCTTGTACAGGGGAAGGAATCAGCCCCAGCATTTT.

V gene TRBV28 combines with J gene TRBJ1-2, with TRBD1 matching over 12 bases. Germline-derived CDR1 and CDR2 are MDHEN and SYDVKM. The CDR3 consists of 18 residues. With V trimmed by 1 base and J by 3 bases, 9 bases remained unmatched. CDR3 region: CASSLLSLGQGAHYGYTF. The CDR3 DNA follows: TGTGCCAGCAGTTTATTATCCTTGGGACAGGGGGCACACTATGGCTACACCTTC.